The clone carrying this TCR beta chain was seen repeatedly, ten times or more. Its antigen is as yet unknown. CDR3 length: 13 amino acids. Trimming removed 0 bases at V and 4 bases at J, with 6 bases between. The germline CDR1 and CDR2 sequences are SGHAT and FQNNGV. Time point denoted: newly diagnosed GD, antithyroid drugs for less than 3 months. Construction of the TCR library relied on RNA isolated from PBMCs. Building of the TCR beta libraries involved iRepertoire HTBI primers and Arm-PCR of CDR3 regions. In the authors' workflow: Overall, samples carried some 67 TRBV and some 15 TRBJ segments. TCRdb re-called the multiplex PCR reads through MiXCR, storing one row per CDR3 protein. TCRdb, not the original authors, processed these V and J calls. This sample yields more than 400,000 distinct CDR3 sequences, of which around 15% are seen a single time; more than 10% belongs to the top ten. This specimen belongs to a study of regulatory T cells in long-lasting Graves disease. Notes on the study in general: Limited sample numbers may have lowered accuracy.

These same records also appear under a second study, on T cells in Graves' hyperthyroidism and ophthalmopathy. That paper states: TCR CDR3 regions were first amplified by RT-PCR with HTBI primers.

V and J are TRBV11-2 and TRBJ1-1; D gene ambiguous. This TCR came from a man aged 40-50 years with Graves disease. The sample in question was peripheral blood mononuclear cells (PBMCs), obtained at new diagnosis, from a patient treated with antithyroid drugs. CDR3 DNA sequence: TGTGCCAGCAGCTTAGATTTGGGCACTGAAGCTTTCTTT. This gives the protein CASSLDLGTEAFF.